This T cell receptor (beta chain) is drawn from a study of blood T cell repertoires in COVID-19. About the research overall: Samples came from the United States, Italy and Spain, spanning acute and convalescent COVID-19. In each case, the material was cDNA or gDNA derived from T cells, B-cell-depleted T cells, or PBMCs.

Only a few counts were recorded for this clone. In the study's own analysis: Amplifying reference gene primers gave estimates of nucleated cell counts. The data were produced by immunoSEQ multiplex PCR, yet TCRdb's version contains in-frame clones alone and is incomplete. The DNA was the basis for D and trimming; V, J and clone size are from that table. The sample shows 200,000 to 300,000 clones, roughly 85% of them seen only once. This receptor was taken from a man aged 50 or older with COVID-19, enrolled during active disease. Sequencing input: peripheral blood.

The CDR3 nucleotides read TGTGCCAGCAGCAAATCTACCGGACAGAGAGATAATTCACCCCTCCACTTT. This gives the protein CASSKSTGQRDNSPLHF. J is TRBJ1-6 and V is TRBV21-1; the tabulated D call, TRBD1, remains unverified against the DNA. TRBV21-1 is deemed a pseudogene. This CDR3 is built from 17 residues.